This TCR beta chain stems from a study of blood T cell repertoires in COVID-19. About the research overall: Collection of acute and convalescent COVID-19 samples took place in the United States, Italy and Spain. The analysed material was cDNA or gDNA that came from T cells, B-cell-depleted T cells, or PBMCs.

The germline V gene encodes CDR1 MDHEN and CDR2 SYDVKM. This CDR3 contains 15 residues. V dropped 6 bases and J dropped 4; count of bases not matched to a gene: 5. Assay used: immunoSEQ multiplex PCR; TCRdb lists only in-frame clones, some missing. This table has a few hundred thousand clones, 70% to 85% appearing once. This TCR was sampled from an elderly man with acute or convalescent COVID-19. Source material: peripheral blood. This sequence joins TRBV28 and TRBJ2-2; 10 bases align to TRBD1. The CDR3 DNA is TGTGCCAGCAGCCGTGGGACAGGGGTCACCGGGGAGCTGTTTTTT. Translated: CASSRGTGVTGELFF.